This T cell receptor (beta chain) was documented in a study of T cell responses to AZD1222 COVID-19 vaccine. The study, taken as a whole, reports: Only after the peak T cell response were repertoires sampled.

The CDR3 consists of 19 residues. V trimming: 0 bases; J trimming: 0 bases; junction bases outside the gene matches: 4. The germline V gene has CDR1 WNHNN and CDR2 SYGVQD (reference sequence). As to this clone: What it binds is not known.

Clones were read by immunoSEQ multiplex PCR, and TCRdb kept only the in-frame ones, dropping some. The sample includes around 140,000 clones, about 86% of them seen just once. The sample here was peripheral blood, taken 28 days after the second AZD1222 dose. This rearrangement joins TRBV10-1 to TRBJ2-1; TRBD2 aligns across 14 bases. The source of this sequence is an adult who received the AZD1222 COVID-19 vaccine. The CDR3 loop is CASSESGLAGGTSYNEQFF. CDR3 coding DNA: TGCGCCAGCAGTGAGTCTGGACTAGCGGGGGGTACCTCCTACAATGAGCAGTTCTTC.